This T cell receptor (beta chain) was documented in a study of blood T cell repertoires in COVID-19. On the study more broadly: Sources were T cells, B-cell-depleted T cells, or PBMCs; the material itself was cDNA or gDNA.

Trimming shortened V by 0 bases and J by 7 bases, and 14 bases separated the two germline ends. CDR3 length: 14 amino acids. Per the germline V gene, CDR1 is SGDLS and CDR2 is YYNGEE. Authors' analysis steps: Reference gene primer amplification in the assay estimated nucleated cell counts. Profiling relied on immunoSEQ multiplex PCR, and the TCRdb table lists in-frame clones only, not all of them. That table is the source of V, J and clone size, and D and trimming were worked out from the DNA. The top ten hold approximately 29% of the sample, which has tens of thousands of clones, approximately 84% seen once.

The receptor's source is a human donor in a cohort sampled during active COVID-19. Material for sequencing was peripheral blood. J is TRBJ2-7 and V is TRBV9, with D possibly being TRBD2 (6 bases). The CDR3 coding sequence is TGTGCCAGCAGCGTAGAAGCGGGTTTGAGAGAGCAGTACTTC. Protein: CASSVEAGLREQYF.